This T cell receptor (beta chain) was captured in a study of blood T cells in healthy people across ages. Study conclusions and caveats: Unsorted PBMCs blocked a conclusive comparison of naive and antigen-experienced cells. Donors of long life had a larger count of naive CD4+ cells and greater diversity than aged donors. Older age went with lower TCR beta diversity per million T cells, in a roughly linear way.

With respect to this clonotype: Its antigen is as yet unknown. A single base separates this from a much larger clone, so it may be a read error.

Individuals who donated were healthy Caucasians from Russia aged about 6 to 100. Then a second PCR, running about 7 to 11 cycles, was carried out with a sample-barcoded 5' primer and a J-beta primer mix. In TCRdb, the 5' RACE reads were re-called with MiXCR into one record per CDR3 protein. The top ten clones hold roughly 19% of a sample with under 1 million distinct CDR3 sequences, roughly 44% of them seen once. Germline V gives CDR1 ENHRY, CDR2 SYGVKD. The length of the CDR3 is 14 residues. This TCR was recovered from a man aged 60 to 69 in good health. Sample: blood. The V call is TRBV10-3, the J call TRBJ2-3, with D tentatively TRBD2 (6 bases). CDR3: CTTRWRGLTDTQYF. The CDR3 DNA reads TGTACCACCAGATGGAGGGGTTTAACAGATACGCAGTATTTT.